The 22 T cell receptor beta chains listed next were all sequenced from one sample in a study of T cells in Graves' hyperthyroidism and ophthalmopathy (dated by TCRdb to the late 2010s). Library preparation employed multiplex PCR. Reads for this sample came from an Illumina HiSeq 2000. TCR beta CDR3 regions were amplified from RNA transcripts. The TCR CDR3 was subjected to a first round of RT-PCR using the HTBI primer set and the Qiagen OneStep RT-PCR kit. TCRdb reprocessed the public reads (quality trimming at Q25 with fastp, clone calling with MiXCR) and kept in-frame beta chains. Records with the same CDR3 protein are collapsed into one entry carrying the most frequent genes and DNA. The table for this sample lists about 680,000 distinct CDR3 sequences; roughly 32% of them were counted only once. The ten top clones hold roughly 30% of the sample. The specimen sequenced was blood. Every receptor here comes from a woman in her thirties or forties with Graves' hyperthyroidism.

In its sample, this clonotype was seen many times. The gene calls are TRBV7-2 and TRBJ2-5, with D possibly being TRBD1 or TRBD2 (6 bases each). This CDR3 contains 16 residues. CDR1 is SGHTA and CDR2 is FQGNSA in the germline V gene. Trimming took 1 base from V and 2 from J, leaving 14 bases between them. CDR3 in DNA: TGTGCCAGCAGCTTAGATGCGCCGGGGGCGCAAGAGACCCAGTACTTC. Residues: CASSLDAPGAQETQYF.

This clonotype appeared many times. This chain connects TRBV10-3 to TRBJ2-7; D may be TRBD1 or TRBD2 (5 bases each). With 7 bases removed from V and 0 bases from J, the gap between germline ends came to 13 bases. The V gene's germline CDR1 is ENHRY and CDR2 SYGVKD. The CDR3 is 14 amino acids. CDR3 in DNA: TGTGCCATCAATCAGGGAGTGGGCTCCTACGAGCAGTACTTC. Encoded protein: CAINQGVGSYEQYF.

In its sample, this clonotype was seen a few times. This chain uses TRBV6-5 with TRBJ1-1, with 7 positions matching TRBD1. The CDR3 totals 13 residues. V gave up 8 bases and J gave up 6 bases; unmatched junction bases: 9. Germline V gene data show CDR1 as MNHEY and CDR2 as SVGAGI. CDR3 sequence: CASDLGQGAEAFF. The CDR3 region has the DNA TGTGCCAGCGACCTGGGGCAGGGGGCTGAAGCTTTCTTT.

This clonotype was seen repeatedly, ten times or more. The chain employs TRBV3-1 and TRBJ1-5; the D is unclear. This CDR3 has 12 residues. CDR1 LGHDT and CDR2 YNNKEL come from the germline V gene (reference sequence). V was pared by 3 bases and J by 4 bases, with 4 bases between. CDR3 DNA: TGTGCCAGCAGCCAGTTAAATCAGCCCCAGCATTTT. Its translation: CASSQLNQPQHF.

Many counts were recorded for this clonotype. Here the CDR3 reads CASTRDREDEQYF. The CDR3 nucleotides read TGTGCCAGCACCCGGGACAGGGAGGACGAGCAGTACTTC. The V gene is TRBV7-2, the J gene TRBJ2-7; 9 bases line up with TRBD1. This CDR3 region has 13 residues. J lost 5 bases, V lost 7 bases, and 6 bases had no gene match. Germline values: CDR1 SGHTA, CDR2 FQGNSA.

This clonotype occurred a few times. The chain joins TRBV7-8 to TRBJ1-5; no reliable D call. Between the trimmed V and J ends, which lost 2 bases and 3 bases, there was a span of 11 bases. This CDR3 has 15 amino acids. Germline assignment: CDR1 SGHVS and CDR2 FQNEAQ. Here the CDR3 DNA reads TGTGCCAGCAGCTTATCGGGCCAATTCAATCAGCCCCAGCATTTT. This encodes CASSLSGQFNQPQHF. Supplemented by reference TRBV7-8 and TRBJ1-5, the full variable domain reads GAGVSQSPRYKVAKRGQDVALRCDPISGHVSLFWYQQALGQGPEFLTYFQNEAQLDKSGLPSDRFFAERPEGSVSTLKIQRTQQEDSAVYLCASSLSGQFNQPQHFGDGTRLSIL.

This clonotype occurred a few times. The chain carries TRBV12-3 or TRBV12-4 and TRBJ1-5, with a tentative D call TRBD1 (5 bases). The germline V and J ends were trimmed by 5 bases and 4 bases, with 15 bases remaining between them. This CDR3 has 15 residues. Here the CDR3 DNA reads TGTGCCAGCAGTCCCGCCGGGGCAATGAATCAGCCCCAGCATTTT. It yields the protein CASSPAGAMNQPQHF.

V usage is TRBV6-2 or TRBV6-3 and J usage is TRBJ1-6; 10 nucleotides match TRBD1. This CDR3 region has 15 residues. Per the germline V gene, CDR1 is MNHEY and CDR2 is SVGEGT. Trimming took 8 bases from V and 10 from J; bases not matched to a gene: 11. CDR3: CASLSGQGLWSPLHF. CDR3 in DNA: TGTGCCAGCCTTTCGGGACAGGGGCTATGGTCACCCCTCCACTTT.

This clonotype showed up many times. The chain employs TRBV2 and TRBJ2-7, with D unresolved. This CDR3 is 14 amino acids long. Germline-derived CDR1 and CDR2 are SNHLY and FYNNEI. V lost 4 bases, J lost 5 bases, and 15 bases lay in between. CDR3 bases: TGTGCCAGCAGTGCGATGTTAAGGGTGAACGAGCAGTACTTC. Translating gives CASSAMLRVNEQYF. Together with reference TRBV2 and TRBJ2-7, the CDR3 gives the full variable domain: EPEVTQTPSHQVTQMGQEVILRCVPISNHLYFYWYRQILGQKVEFLVSFYNNEISEKSEIFDDQFSVERPDGSNFTLKIRSTKLEDSAMYFCASSAMLRVNEQYFGPGTRLTVT.

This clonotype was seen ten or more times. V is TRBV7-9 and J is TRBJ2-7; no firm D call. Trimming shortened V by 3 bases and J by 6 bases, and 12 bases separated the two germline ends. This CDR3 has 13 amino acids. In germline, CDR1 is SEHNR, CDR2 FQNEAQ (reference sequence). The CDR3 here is CASSFYSIAEQYF. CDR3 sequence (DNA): TGTGCCAGCAGCTTTTATAGCATCGCCGAGCAGTACTTC. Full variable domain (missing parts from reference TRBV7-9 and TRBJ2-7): DTGVSQNPRHKITKRGQNVTFRCDPISEHNRLYWYRQTLGQGPEFLTYFQNEAQLEKSRLLSDRFSAERPKGSFSTLEIQRTEQGDSAMYLCASSFYSIAEQYFGPGTRLTVT.

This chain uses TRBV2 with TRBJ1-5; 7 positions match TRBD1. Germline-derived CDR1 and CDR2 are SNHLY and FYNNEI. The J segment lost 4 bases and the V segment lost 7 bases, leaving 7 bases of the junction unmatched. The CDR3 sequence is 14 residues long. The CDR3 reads CASNRGTENQPQHF. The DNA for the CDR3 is TGTGCCAGCAATCGGGGGACAGAAAATCAGCCCCAGCATTTT.

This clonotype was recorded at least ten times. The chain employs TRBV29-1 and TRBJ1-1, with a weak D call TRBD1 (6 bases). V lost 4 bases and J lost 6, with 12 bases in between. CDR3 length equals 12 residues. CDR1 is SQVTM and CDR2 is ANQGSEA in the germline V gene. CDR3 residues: CSVVGGRAEAFF. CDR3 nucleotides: TGCAGCGTTGTAGGGGGGCGGGCTGAAGCTTTCTTT.

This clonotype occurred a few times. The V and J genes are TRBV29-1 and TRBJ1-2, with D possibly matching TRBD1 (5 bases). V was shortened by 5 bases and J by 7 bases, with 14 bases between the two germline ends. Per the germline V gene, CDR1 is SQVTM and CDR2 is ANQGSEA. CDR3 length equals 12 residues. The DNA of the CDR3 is TGCAGCGTTCTTCTACAGGCGGGTGGCTACACCTTC. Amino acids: CSVLLQAGGYTF.

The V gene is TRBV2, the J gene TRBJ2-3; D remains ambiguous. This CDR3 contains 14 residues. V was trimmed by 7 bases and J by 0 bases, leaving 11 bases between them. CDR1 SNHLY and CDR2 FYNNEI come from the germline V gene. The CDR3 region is CASKVAESTDTQYF. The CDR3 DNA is TGTGCCAGCAAGGTGGCAGAGAGCACAGATACGCAGTATTTT.

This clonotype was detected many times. For the CDR3, the DNA is TGTGCCACCAGCAGAACTGGACGCGGTGGGGATTTTGGCAATCAGCCCCAGCATTTT. Residues: CATSRTGRGGDFGNQPQHF. This chain joins TRBV15 and TRBJ1-5; D gene unclear. This CDR3 has 19 residues. Germline V lookup: CDR1 LNHNV, CDR2 YYDKDF (reference sequence). With 2 bases removed from V and 2 bases from J, the gap between germline ends came to 22 bases.

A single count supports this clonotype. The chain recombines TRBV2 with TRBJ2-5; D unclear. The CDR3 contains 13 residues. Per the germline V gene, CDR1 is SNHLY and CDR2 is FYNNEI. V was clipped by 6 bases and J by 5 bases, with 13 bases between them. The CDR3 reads CASSVPGRETQYF. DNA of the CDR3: TGTGCCAGCAGCGTCCCTGGTAGGGAGACCCAGTACTTC.

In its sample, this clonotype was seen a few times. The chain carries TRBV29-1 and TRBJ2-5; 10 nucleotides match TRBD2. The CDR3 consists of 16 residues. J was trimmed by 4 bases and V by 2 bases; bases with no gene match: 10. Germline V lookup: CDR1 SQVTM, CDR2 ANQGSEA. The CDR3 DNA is TGCAGCGTTGAACTCGGAGTAGCGGGAGGTGCAGAGACCCAGTACTTC. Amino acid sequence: CSVELGVAGGAETQYF.

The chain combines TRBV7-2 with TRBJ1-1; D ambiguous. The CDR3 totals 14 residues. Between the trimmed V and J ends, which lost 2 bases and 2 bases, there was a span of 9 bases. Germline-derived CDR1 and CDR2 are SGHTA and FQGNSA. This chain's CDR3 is CASSLQLGNTEAFF. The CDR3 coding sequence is TGTGCCAGCAGCTTACAGTTAGGAAACACTGAAGCTTTCTTT.

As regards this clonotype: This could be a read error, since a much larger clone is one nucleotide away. The CDR3 reads CVIMSGQGDYEQYF. The CDR3 nucleotides are TGTGTCATCATGTCGGGACAAGGTGACTACGAGCAGTACTTC. The J gene is TRBJ2-7, the V gene TRBV10-3; possible D gene TRBD1, 6 bases. The CDR3 contains 14 residues. CDR1 and CDR2 from the germline V gene are ENHRY and SYGVKD.

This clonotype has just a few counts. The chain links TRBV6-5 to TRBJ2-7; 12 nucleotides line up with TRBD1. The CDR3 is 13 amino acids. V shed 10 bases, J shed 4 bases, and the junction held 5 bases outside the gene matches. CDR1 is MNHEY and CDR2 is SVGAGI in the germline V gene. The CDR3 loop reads CATGQGARYEQYF. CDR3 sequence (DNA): TGTGCCACGGGACAGGGGGCTAGGTACGAGCAGTACTTC.

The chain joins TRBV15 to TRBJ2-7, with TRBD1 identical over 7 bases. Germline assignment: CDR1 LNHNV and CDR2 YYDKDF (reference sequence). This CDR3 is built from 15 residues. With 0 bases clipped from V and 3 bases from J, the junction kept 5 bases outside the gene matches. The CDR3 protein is CATSRDPRQGYEQYF. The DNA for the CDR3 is TGTGCCACCAGCAGAGACCCCCGACAGGGCTACGAGCAGTACTTC.

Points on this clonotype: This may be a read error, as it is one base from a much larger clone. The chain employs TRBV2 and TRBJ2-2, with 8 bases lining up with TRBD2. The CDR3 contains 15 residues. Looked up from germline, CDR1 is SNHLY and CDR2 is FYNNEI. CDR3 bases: TGTGCCAGATGTTCAATAGCGGGGTACACCGGGGAGCTGGTTTTT. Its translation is CARCSIAGYTGELVF.